A single sample is the source of the 19 T cell receptor beta chains below, sequenced in a study of cytomegalovirus exposure and HLA in healthy donors. 13 Jbeta primers and 60 Vbeta primers were used for the PCR. Sequencing used immunoSEQ multiplex PCR; TCRdb keeps in-frame clones, though not all of them. The profile covers 150,000 to 200,000 clones, with 82% appearing a single time and about 10% taken by the ten largest. Material for sequencing was PBMCs. The receptors were sampled from a man in his forties or fifties in good health and CMV-seropositive.

This clone was observed a single time. The gene calls are TRBV29-1 and TRBJ2-3, with 9 positions matching TRBD2. The CDR3 consists of 14 residues. Germline CDR1 and CDR2: SQVTM and ANQGSEA. With 3 bases clipped from V and 2 bases from J, the junction kept 3 bases outside the gene matches. The CDR3 here is CSVELAGPTDTQYF. CDR3 sequence (DNA): TGCAGCGTTGAGCTAGCGGGGCCCACAGATACGCAGTATTTT.

This clone was detected once. This chain links TRBV4-3 with TRBJ2-7; TRBD2 aligns across 9 bases. The CDR3 runs to 15 residues. CDR1 is LGHNA, CDR2 YSLEER, per germline. The V gene end was trimmed by 4 bases and the J gene end by 4 bases; junction bases not matched to a gene: 8. The DNA of the CDR3 is TGCGCCAGCAGCCTCGAGGCGGGAGGGCTGTACGAGCAGTACTTC. This gives the protein CASSLEAGGLYEQYF.

The CDR3 DNA follows: TGTGCCAGCGTGGGACAGCTCTCCTACGAGCAGTACTTC. It encodes CASVGQLSYEQYF. This sequence joins TRBV28 and TRBJ2-7; 7 bases align to TRBD1. The V gene end was trimmed by 8 bases and the J gene end by 0 bases; junction bases not matched to a gene: 4. The CDR3 covers 13 residues. CDR1 and CDR2 from the germline V gene are MDHEN and SYDVKM.

The chain links TRBV11-2 to TRBJ2-7; D might be TRBD1 (6 bases). Per the germline V gene, CDR1 is SGHAT and CDR2 is FQNNGV. The CDR3 is made up of 15 amino acids. Trimming removed 5 bases at V and 3 bases at J, with 17 bases between. CDR3 sequence reads: CASSLTQDRFYEQYF. CDR3 nucleotides: TGTGCCAGCAGCCTCACCCAGGACAGATTCTACGAGCAGTACTTC.

This chain links TRBV18 with TRBJ2-5; 7 bases align to TRBD2. Germline CDR1 reads KGHSH; CDR2 reads LQKENI. The V and J ends lost 3 bases and 4 bases, in that order; junction bases with no gene match: 2. This CDR3 comprises 13 residues. CDR3 sequence: CASSPGLGETQYF. As DNA, the CDR3 is TGTGCCAGCTCACCCGGACTAGGAGAGACCCAGTACTTC. Based on the CDR3 plus reference TRBV18 and TRBJ2-5, the full variable domain is NAGVMQNPRHLVRRRGQEARLRCSPMKGHSHVYWYRQLPEEGLKFMVYLQKENIIDESGMPKERFSAEFPKEGPSILRIQQVVRGDSAAYFCASSPGLGETQYFGPGTRLLVL.

The chain is built from TRBV5-6 and TRBJ2-3; unclear D gene. CDR1 SGHDT and CDR2 YYEEEE come from the germline V gene. The ends were cut back, 0 bases at V and 6 bases at J, with 5 bases in the middle. The CDR3 totals 12 residues. CDR3 in amino acids: CASSLEHDTQYF. CDR3 sequence (DNA): TGTGCCAGCAGCTTGGAACACGATACGCAGTATTTT.

The CDR3 DNA sequence: TGCGCCAGCAGCCAAGGCCCTTGGACAGGGGATTACGATGGCTACACCTTC. Amino acid sequence: CASSQGPWTGDYDGYTF. The V call is TRBV4-1, the J call TRBJ1-2; 9 nucleotides match TRBD1. The germline CDR1 and CDR2 sequences are MGHRA and YSYEKL. The CDR3 sequence is 17 residues long. The V and J ends lost 1 base and 6 bases, in that order; junction bases with no gene match: 12.

The V and J genes are TRBV28 and TRBJ2-1, with 8 bases identical to TRBD2. There are 13 residues in the CDR3. V trimming: 6 bases; J trimming: 6 bases; junction bases outside the gene matches: 4. Germline CDR1 reads MDHEN; CDR2 reads SYDVKM. Written as DNA, the CDR3 is TGTGCCAGCAGGGAACTAGCGGCCAATGAGCAGTTCTTC. This encodes CASRELAANEQFF.

This sequence joins TRBV9 and TRBJ1-2; D is ambiguous. Trimming left V 4 bases short and J 6 bases short, with 19 bases between. Germline V gene lookup returns CDR1 SGDLS and CDR2 YYNGEE. The CDR3 is 15 residues long. Here the CDR3 reads CASSLTSQFGDGYTF. In DNA, the CDR3 is TGTGCCAGCAGCCTTACGTCCCAGTTCGGAGATGGCTACACCTTC.

As regards this clone: One end of the junction does not line up with germline, which may come from a read error. V and J are TRBV5-1 and TRBJ2-4; TRBD1 matches at 7 bases. Germline V gene data show CDR1 as SGHRS and CDR2 as YFSETQ. The CDR3 has 13 residues. This CDR3 is CASSSDRKNSQYF. The CDR3 region has the DNA TGCGCCAGCAGCTCGGACAGGAAAAACAGTCAGTACTTC.

This clone came up a few times. The chain carries TRBV21-1 and TRBJ2-1; the table's D call of TRBD1 was not tested on the DNA. TRBV21-1 is marked as a pseudogene. The CDR3 has 13 amino acids. CDR3: CASSKGQGPEQFF. The CDR3 region has the DNA TGTGCCAGCAGCAAGGGGCAGGGGCCCGAGCAGTTCTTC.

The chain is built from TRBV7-3 and TRBJ1-2; a possible D gene is TRBD1 (5 bases). Germline CDR1 reads SGHTA; CDR2 reads FQGTGA. The length of the CDR3 is 13 residues. V dropped 5 bases and J dropped 4 bases, with 11 bases sitting between them. DNA for the CDR3: TGTGCCAGCAGCCCGGACACAAGCTATGGCTACACCTTC. Protein: CASSPDTSYGYTF.

This chain links TRBV4-1 with TRBJ2-1; the D gene is possibly TRBD1 (6 bases). Per the germline V gene, CDR1 is MGHRA and CDR2 is YSYEKL. The V and J ends lost 7 bases and 7 bases respectively, with 11 bases between them. The CDR3 loop spans 12 amino acids. The CDR3 reads CASTSRGNEQFF. CDR3 nucleotide sequence: TGCGCCAGCACTTCGAGGGGGAATGAGCAGTTCTTC.

The chain carries TRBV6-6 and TRBJ2-7; 9 nucleotides agree with TRBD2. CDR3 length: 13 amino acids. V trimming: 7 bases; J trimming: 2 bases; junction bases outside the gene matches: 3. CDR1 is MNHNY and CDR2 is SVGAGI in the germline V gene (reference sequence). The CDR3 nucleotides read TGTGCCAGCACCCGCGGGGGGGCCTACGAGCAGTACTTC. Amino acids: CASTRGGAYEQYF.

The chain joins TRBV4-3 to TRBJ1-2; 7 nucleotides agree with TRBD1. Germline assignment: CDR1 LGHNA and CDR2 YSLEER. CDR3 length: 15 amino acids. Trimming at V came to 0 bases and at J to 3 bases, leaving 4 bases not matched to a gene. The CDR3 protein is CASSQDRGQYYGYTF. CDR3 nucleotide sequence: TGCGCCAGCAGCCAAGATAGGGGGCAGTACTATGGCTACACCTTC.

V usage is TRBV7-9 and J usage is TRBJ2-7; the D gene is possibly TRBD1 (5 bases). The germline gives CDR1 SEHNR, CDR2 FQNEAQ (reference sequence). The V and J ends lost 4 bases and 3 bases respectively, with 10 bases between them. CDR3 size: 13 residues. This chain's CDR3 is CASSSPGFYEQYF. As DNA, the CDR3 is TGTGCCAGCAGCTCGCCAGGGTTCTACGAGCAGTACTTC.

The gene calls are TRBV6-6 and TRBJ2-5; possibly TRBD2 for D (6 bases). The better agreement between TRBJ2-7 and the DNA end casts doubt on the J call. Germline V gene data show CDR1 as MNHNY and CDR2 as SVGAGI (reference sequence). There are 12 residues in the CDR3. The chain's CDR3 is CASSPSGYEQYF. The CDR3, as DNA: TGTGCCAGCAGCCCGAGCGGGTACGAGCAGTACTTC.

V is TRBV28 and J is TRBJ2-5; D may be TRBD2 (6 bases). This CDR3 is 15 amino acids long. Germline values: CDR1 MDHEN, CDR2 SYDVKM. V lost 7 bases and J 1 base, leaving 16 bases between the germline ends. CDR3 protein: CASMAVGGTQETQYF. CDR3 sequence (DNA): TGTGCCAGCATGGCCGTGGGGGGTACCCAAGAGACCCAGTACTTC. Combining the CDR3 with reference TRBV28 and TRBJ2-5 gives the whole variable domain DVKVTQSSRYLVKRTGEKVFLECVQDMDHENMFWYRQDPGLGLRLIYFSYDVKMKEKGDIPEGYSVSREKKERFSLILESASTNQTSMYLCASMAVGGTQETQYFGPGTRLLVL.

This rearrangement joins TRBV5-1 to TRBJ2-3; no clear D. Trimming shortened V by 0 bases and J by 2 bases, and 7 bases separated the two germline ends. There are 14 residues in the CDR3. Germline V lookup: CDR1 SGHRS, CDR2 YFSETQ. The CDR3 region is CASSLGQDTDTQYF. As DNA, the CDR3 is TGCGCCAGCAGCTTGGGGCAGGACACAGATACGCAGTATTTT.